This record covers a single TCR beta chain. Its cognate antigen is unknown. Trimming took off 6 bases at V and 5 bases at J, with 12 bases between the two ends. This CDR3 region has 14 residues. Germline-derived CDR1 and CDR2 are KGHDR and SFDVKD. This sample is part of a study of blood T cells in healthy people across ages. Study outcomes and limitations: Roughly linear declines in TCR beta diversity per million T cells occurred with age.

A sample-barcoded 5' primer and a J-beta primer mix were used in a second PCR of about 7 to 12 cycles. Tags on each cDNA molecule came from a template-switch adaptor with 12 random nucleotides. TCRdb processed the 5' RACE reads anew with MiXCR; each CDR3 protein has one entry. Of 650,000 to 1,000,000 distinct CDR3 sequences in the sample, 36% are singletons; the top ten hold over 10%. Donors ranged from roughly 6 to 100 years old and were healthy Caucasians in Russia. The clonotype was recovered from a man aged 18 to 29 in good health. Source material: blood. The chain joins TRBV24-1 to TRBJ2-2; D is ambiguous. The CDR3 sequence is CATSPGVWTGELFF. Here the CDR3 DNA reads TGTGCCACCAGTCCAGGCGTCTGGACCGGGGAGCTGTTTTTT.